Sequencing of this TCR beta chain was carried out in a study of T cell repertoires in cytomegalovirus infection. To note about this clonotype: Its target is unknown.

Trimming stripped 6 bases from V and 4 bases from J, with 12 bases between. Germline V CDR1 and CDR2: DFQATT, SNEGSKA (reference sequence). The CDR3 spans 12 residues. One entry per CDR3 protein, called by TCRdb with MiXCR from the reads. This table has hundreds of thousands of distinct CDR3 sequences, around a third appearing once. This chain joins TRBV20-1 and TRBJ1-1; D not resolved. The TCR originated in a human donor in good health (CMV status not recorded). Some clones in this sample may be carry-over from other donors' samples. The sequences come from cultured PBMCs, collected from culture after CMV antigen stimulation. The CDR3 coding sequence is TGCAGTGCAGACACCGGCGGCACTGAAGCTTTCTTT. Residues: CSADTGGTEAFF.